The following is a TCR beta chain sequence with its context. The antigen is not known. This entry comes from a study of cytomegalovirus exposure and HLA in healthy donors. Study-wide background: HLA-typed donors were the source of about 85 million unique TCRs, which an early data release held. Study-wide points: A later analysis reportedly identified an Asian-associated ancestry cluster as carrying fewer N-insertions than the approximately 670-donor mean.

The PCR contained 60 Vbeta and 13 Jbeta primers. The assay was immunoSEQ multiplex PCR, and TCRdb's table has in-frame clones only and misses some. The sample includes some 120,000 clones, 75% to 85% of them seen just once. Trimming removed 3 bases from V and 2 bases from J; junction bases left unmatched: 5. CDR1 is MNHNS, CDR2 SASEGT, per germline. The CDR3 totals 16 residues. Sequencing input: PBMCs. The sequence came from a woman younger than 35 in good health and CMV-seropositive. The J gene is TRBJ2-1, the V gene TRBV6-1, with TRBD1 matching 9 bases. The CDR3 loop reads CASSDLRQGAYNEQFF. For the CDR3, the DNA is TGTGCCAGCAGTGACCTTCGACAGGGGGCCTACAATGAGCAGTTCTTC.